This TCR beta chain was sequenced during a study of T cells in Graves' hyperthyroidism and ophthalmopathy. General study findings and limits: Researchers found most expanded thyroid clonotypes above 0.001 in blood as well. Ophthalmopathy got predicted by the model a median approximately 6.3 months before its onset.

The CDR3 totals 14 residues. Germline values: CDR1 SNHLY, CDR2 FYNNEI. V lost 8 bases to trimming and J lost 4 bases; unmatched junction nucleotides: 9. This clonotype was observed many times. Its antigen is not known. Uncontrolled infection, other autoimmune disease, pregnancy or lactation disqualified patients from enrolment. Fresh peripheral blood, 8 to 10 ml of it, supplied the PBMCs. Amplified TCR beta CDR3 regions came from RNA transcripts. Initially, a first-round RT-PCR of the TCR CDR3 employed the HTBI primer set. TCRdb itself ran the multiplex PCR reads through MiXCR, one entry per CDR3 protein. The table includes 600,000 to 700,000 distinct CDR3 sequences, over 12% detected once.

The specimen sequenced was blood. The chain has TRBV2 and TRBJ2-5, with 8 bases fitting TRBD2. The clonotype was recovered from a woman between 35 and 50 years old with Graves' ophthalmopathy. DNA for the CDR3: TGTGCCAGCTTTACTAGCGGCCTCGGAGAGACCCAGTACTTC. This sequence encodes CASFTSGLGETQYF.